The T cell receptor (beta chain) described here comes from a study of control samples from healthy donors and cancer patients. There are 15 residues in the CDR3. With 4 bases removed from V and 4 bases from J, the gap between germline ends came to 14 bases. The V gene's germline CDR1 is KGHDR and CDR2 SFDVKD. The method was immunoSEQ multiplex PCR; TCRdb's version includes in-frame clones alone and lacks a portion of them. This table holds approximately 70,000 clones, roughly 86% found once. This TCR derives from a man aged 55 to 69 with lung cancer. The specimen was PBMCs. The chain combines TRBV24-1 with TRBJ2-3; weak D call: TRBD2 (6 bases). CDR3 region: CATSDQTGGADTQYF. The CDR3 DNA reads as TGTGCCACCAGTGACCAGACTGGAGGGGCAGATACGCAGTATTTT.